These T cell receptor beta chains were read from a single sample in a study of T cells in Graves' hyperthyroidism and ophthalmopathy. MiXCR, applied by TCRdb to the multiplex PCR reads, yields one record per CDR3 protein. There are hundreds of thousands of distinct CDR3 sequences in the sample; less than 15% occur only once, and 9.2% lies in the top ten. Sequenced material: blood. These receptors were taken from a woman aged 18-30 years with Graves' hyperthyroidism. Each CDR3 is given with its conserved first and last residue. A D gene is named only where the DNA matches it firmly. Clone size, where shown, is once, few, many, or a class for clones that have expanded.

V,J,D,size,DNA,CDR3
TRBV24-1,TRBJ2-6,.,.,TGTGCCACCGGGACAAGGCACTCTGGGGCCAACGTCCTGACTTTC,CATGTRHSGANVLTF
TRBV3-1,TRBJ1-1,.,many,TGTGCCAGCAGCCAAGATCCGGGGATAGTAGGGTTCACTGGTCAAGAAGCTTTCTTT,CASSQDPGIVGFTGQEAFF
TRBV19,TRBJ1-1,.,many,TGTGCCAGTAGAGAAACCGGCCCGGCGGAAGCTTTCTTT,CASRETGPAEAFF
TRBV6-1,TRBJ1-1,.,many,TGTGCCAGCAGTTACGACAGCCGAGCTTTCTTT,CASSYDSRAFF
TRBV3-1,TRBJ1-5,.,many,TGTGCCAGCAGCCAAGATTGGGATTCTCAGCCCCAGCATTTT,CASSQDWDSQPQHF
TRBV28,TRBJ1-1,.,many,TGTGCCAGCAGTTCTCCTCAGGGCAGTGAAGCTTTCTTT,CASSSPQGSEAFF
TRBV20-1,TRBJ1-2,.,many,TGCAGTCAACCCGGGCCCAGTAGGAATTTAGGCTACACCTTC,CSQPGPSRNLGYTF
TRBV5-1,TRBJ2-7,.,.,TGCGCCAGCAGCAAAGGGGGACTTAGCTCCTACGAGCAGTACTTC,CASSKGGLSSYEQYF
TRBV30,TRBJ2-7,TRBD2,many,TGTGCCTGGAGTGCTAGCGGGCTCTACGAGCAGTACTTC,CAWSASGLYEQYF
TRBV19,TRBJ2-1,.,many,TGTGCCAGTAGTATTAGGGCGGGTAGCTCCTACAATGAGCAGTTCTTC,CASSIRAGSSYNEQFF
TRBV5-1,TRBJ2-3,TRBD2,many,TGCGCCAGCAGCTTCTTTCCAGCGGGAGGGCAAGATACGCAGTATTTT,CASSFFPAGGQDTQYF
TRBV27,TRBJ1-2,TRBD1,many,TGTGCCAGTAGTACCGGGACAGCCTATGGCTACACCTTC,CASSTGTAYGYTF
TRBV28,TRBJ1-2,.,few,TGTGCCAGCAGGAGCGGTGAGGGGACCGGCTATGGCTACACCTTC,CASRSGEGTGYGYTF
TRBV20-1,TRBJ1-2,.,.,TGCAGTGCTAGAGATCCGAGGGTCGCAACTAACTATGGCTACACCTTC,CSARDPRVATNYGYTF
TRBV12-3/TRBV12-4,TRBJ2-3,.,few,TGTGCCAGCAGTTTATCTTCGACGGGGCTCGCAGATACGCAGTATTTT,CASSLSSTGLADTQYF
TRBV5-1,TRBJ1-1,.,many,TGCGCCAGCAGCTTGCAACAGGGACACACTGAAGCTTTCTTT,CASSLQQGHTEAFF
TRBV13,TRBJ2-1,.,many,TGTGCCAGCAGCTTCTTCCTCTCGACGGAGAGCTCCTACAATGAGCAGTTCTTC,CASSFFLSTESSYNEQFF